A selection of T cell receptor beta chains follows, all from one sample in a study of cytomegalovirus exposure and HLA in healthy donors. Sequenced by immunoSEQ multiplex PCR; TCRdb stores in-frame clones only, minus some. Of approximately 240,000 clones listed, approximately 80% are singletons. The sample consisted of PBMCs. These receptors came from a woman aged 40-49 years in good health and CMV-seronegative. CDR3s include the opening cysteine and the closing phenylalanine or tryptophan. A D gene is named only where the DNA matches it firmly. Expanded clones are given a class, and other clones once, few, many or no size at all.

J gene: TRBJ2-1
V gene: TRBV25-1
D gene: .
clone size: .
CDR3 DNA: TGTGCCAGCAGTGAATCTGGCGGACTGTGGGGAAACAATGAGCAGTTCTTC
CDR3 protein: CASSESGGLWGNNEQFF

J gene: TRBJ1-4
V gene: TRBV2
D gene: .
clone size: .
CDR3 DNA: TGTGCCAGCAGCCCAGGTCTGGGTTTGGGTTTT
CDR3 protein: CASSPGLGLGF

J gene: TRBJ1-6
V gene: TRBV30
D gene: .
clone size: .
CDR3 DNA: TGTGCCTGGAGTGTCGAAACGGATAATTCACCCCTCCACTTT
CDR3 protein: CAWSVETDNSPLHF

J gene: TRBJ1-5
V gene: TRBV11-2
D gene: .
clone size: .
CDR3 DNA: TGTGCCAGCAGCTTATCAGGGGCAGATCAGCCCCAGCATTTT
CDR3 protein: CASSLSGADQPQHF

J gene: TRBJ1-5
V gene: TRBV28
D gene: TRBD1
clone size: .
CDR3 DNA: TGTGCCAGCAGCCTGACAGGGGAGGGCGATCAGCCCCAGCATTTT
CDR3 protein: CASSLTGEGDQPQHF

J gene: TRBJ2-5
V gene: TRBV10-3
D gene: TRBD2
clone size: .
CDR3 DNA: TGTGCTATCAGAGCGGGGCAAGAGACCCAGTACTTC
CDR3 protein: CAIRAGQETQYF

J gene: TRBJ2-3
V gene: TRBV5-1
D gene: .
clone size: .
CDR3 DNA: TGCGCCAGCAGCACCCCCAGTGATACGCAGTATTTT
CDR3 protein: CASSTPSDTQYF

J gene: TRBJ1-2
V gene: TRBV7-3
D gene: TRBD1
clone size: .
CDR3 DNA: TGTGCCAGCAGCCTCGATGGAGGGACAGGGTACGATGGCTACACCTTC
CDR3 protein: CASSLDGGTGYDGYTF

J gene: TRBJ2-1
V gene: TRBV19
D gene: TRBD2
clone size: .
CDR3 DNA: TGTGCCAGTAGTGCCCTAGCGGGGATCTACAATGAGCAGTTCTTC
CDR3 protein: CASSALAGIYNEQFF

J gene: TRBJ1-3
V gene: TRBV6-1
D gene: .
clone size: once
CDR3 DNA: TGTGCCAGCAGGGAAGGAGCAAACACCATATATTTT
CDR3 protein: CASREGANTIYF

J gene: TRBJ2-1
V gene: TRBV5-1
D gene: TRBD1
clone size: .
CDR3 DNA: TGCGCCAGCAGCACGGGACAGGGTGGGTTCTTC
CDR3 protein: CASSTGQGGFF

J gene: TRBJ2-1
V gene: TRBV6-5
D gene: .
clone size: .
CDR3 DNA: TGTGCCAGCAGTCCTAGGGGAGGCGGATACAATGAGCAGTTCTTC
CDR3 protein: CASSPRGGGYNEQFF

J gene: TRBJ1-5
V gene: TRBV19
D gene: TRBD1
clone size: few
CDR3 DNA: TGTGCCAGTAGTCCCCAGGCGGACAGGCGCTATAGCAATCAGCCCCAGCATTTT
CDR3 protein: CASSPQADRRYSNQPQHF

J gene: TRBJ2-5
V gene: TRBV28
D gene: .
clone size: .
CDR3 DNA: TGTGCCAGCAGTTCCAGGGCCCGCCAAGAGACCCAGTACTTC
CDR3 protein: CASSSRARQETQYF

J gene: TRBJ1-5
V gene: TRBV27
D gene: .
clone size: .
CDR3 DNA: TGTGCCAGCAGTGGGGACTCCGGCAATCAGCCCCAGCATTTT
CDR3 protein: CASSGDSGNQPQHF

J gene: TRBJ2-7
V gene: TRBV9
D gene: TRBD2
clone size: .
CDR3 DNA: TGTGCCAGCAGCGAGGCTAGCGGGCCTTCCTACGAGCAGTACTTC
CDR3 protein: CASSEASGPSYEQYF

J gene: TRBJ1-5
V gene: TRBV12-5
D gene: TRBD1
clone size: .
CDR3 DNA: TGTGCTAGTGGTCCACAGGGGGCGGTTGATAGCAATCAGCCCCAGCATTTT
CDR3 protein: CASGPQGAVDSNQPQHF

J gene: TRBJ1-5
V gene: TRBV6-6
D gene: .
clone size: .
CDR3 DNA: TGTGCCAGCAGTTACGGAGGACAGAAAAATCAGCCCCAGCATTTT
CDR3 protein: CASSYGGQKNQPQHF